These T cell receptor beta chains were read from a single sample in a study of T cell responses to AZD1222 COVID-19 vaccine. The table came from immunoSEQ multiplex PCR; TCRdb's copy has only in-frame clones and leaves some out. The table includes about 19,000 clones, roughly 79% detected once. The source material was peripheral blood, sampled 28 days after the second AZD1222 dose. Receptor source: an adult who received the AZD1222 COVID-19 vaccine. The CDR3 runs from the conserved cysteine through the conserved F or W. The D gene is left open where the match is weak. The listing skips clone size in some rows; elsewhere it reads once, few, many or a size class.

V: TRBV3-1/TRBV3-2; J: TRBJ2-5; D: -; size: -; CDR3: CASSQVWDRETQYF; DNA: TGTGCCAGCAGCCAAGTTTGGGACCGAGAGACCCAGTACTTC
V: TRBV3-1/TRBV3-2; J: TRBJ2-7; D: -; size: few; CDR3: CASSQNMPNEQYF; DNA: TGTGCCAGCAGCCAAAATATGCCTAACGAGCAGTACTTC
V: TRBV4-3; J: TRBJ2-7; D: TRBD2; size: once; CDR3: CASSQGRTSGVSYEQYF; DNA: TGCGCCAGCAGCCAAGGGAGGACTAGCGGGGTCTCCTACGAGCAGTACTTC
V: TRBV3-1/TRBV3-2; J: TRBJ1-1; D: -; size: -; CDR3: CASSHPKWRNNTEAFF; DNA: TGTGCCAGCAGCCACCCGAAATGGAGGAACAACACTGAAGCTTTCTTT
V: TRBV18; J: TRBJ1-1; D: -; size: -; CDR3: CASSPNTAAMNTEAFF; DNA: TGTGCCAGCTCTCCCAACACGGCAGCGATGAACACTGAAGCTTTCTTT
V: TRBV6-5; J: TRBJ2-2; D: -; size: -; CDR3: CASNPGSNTGELFF; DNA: TGTGCCAGCAACCCCGGCAGCAACACCGGGGAGCTGTTTTTT
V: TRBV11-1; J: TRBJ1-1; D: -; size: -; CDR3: CASSGQRNTEAFF; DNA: TGTGCCAGCAGCGGACAGAGGAACACTGAAGCTTTCTTT
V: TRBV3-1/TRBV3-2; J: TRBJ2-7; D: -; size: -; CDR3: CASSQVYEQYF; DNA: TGTGCCAGCAGCCAAGTCTACGAGCAGTACTTC
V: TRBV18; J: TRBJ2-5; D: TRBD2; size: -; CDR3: CASSPTTDGGRETQYF; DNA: TGTGCCAGCTCACCTACGACTGACGGGGGGAGGGAGACCCAGTACTTC
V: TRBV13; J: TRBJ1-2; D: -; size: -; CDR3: CASSLPQGQGGYTF; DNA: TGTGCCAGCAGCTTACCCCAGGGGCAAGGTGGCTACACCTTC
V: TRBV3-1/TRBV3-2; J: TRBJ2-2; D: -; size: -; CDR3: CASSPVGNPKGGELFF; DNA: TGTGCCAGCAGCCCTGTGGGAAACCCGAAAGGCGGGGAGCTGTTTTTT
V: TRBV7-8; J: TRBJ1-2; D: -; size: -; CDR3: CASSLGGWDYGYTF; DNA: TGTGCCAGCAGCTTAGGGGGGTGGGACTATGGCTACACCTTC
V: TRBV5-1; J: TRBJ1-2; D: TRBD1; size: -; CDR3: CASSDPGQGGFGYTF; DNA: TGCGCCAGCAGCGATCCGGGACAGGGTGGTTTTGGCTACACCTTC
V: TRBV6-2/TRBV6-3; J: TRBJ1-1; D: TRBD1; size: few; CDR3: CASSTWTGRNTEAFF; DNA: TGTGCCAGCAGCACCTGGACAGGAAGGAACACTGAAGCTTTCTTT
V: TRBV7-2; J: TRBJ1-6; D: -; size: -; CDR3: CASSSAGAHESPLHF; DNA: TGTGCCAGCAGCTCAGCTGGGGCGCATGAATCACCCCTCCACTTT
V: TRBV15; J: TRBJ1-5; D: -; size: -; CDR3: CATSTPRGYLSNQPQHF; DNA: TGTGCCACCAGCACACCCCGGGGATACCTTAGCAATCAGCCCCAGCATTTT
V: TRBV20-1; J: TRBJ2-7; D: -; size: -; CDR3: CSASEPGDSYEQYF; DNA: TGCAGTGCTAGTGAACCGGGAGACAGCTACGAGCAGTACTTC
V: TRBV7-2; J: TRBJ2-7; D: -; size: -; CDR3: CASSLVSRTYEQYF; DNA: TGTGCCAGCAGCTTAGTTTCCAGAACCTACGAGCAGTACTTC
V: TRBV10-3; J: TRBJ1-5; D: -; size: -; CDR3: CAISEVNQPQHF; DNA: TGTGCCATCAGCGAAGTCAATCAGCCCCAGCATTTT
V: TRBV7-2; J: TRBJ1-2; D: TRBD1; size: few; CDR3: CASSSSGDRNNYGYTF; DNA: TGTGCCAGCAGCTCTAGCGGGGACAGGAATAACTATGGCTACACCTTC
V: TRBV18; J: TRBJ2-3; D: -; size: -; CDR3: CASSPPSAATDTQYF; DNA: TGTGCCAGCTCACCACCGTCGGCAGCCACAGATACGCAGTATTTT
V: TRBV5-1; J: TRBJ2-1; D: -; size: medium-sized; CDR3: CASSLRATNEQFF; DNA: TGCGCCAGCAGCTTAAGGGCAACCAATGAGCAGTTCTTC
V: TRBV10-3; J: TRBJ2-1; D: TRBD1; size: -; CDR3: CAIRGQGNYNEQFF; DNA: TGTGCCATCAGAGGACAGGGGAACTACAATGAGCAGTTCTTC
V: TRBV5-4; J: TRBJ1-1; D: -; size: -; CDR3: CASSWTENTEAFF; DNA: TGTGCCAGCAGCTGGACAGAGAACACTGAAGCTTTCTTT
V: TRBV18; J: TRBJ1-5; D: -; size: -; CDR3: CASSPGVWASNQPQHF; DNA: TGTGCCAGCTCCCCGGGAGTCTGGGCCAGCAATCAGCCCCAGCATTTT
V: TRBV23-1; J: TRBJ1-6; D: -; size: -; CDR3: CASSQSRLRPNSPLHF; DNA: TGCGCCAGCAGTCAATCGAGGTTGAGACCAAACTCACCCCTCCACTTT
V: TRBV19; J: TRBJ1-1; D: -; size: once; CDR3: CASSTPGLRTEAFF; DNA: TGTGCCAGTAGTACCCCGGGGTTGAGGACTGAAGCTTTCTTT
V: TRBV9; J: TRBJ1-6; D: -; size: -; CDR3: CASSLTGNPLHF; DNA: TGTGCCAGCAGTCTAACAGGGAATCCCCTCCACTTT
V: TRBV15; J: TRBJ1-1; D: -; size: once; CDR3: CATGIVDGTEAFF; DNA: TGTGCCACCGGGATAGTTGACGGCACTGAAGCTTTCTTT
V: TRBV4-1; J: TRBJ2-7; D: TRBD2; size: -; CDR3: CASSLLAGGTPYEQYF; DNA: TGCGCCAGCAGCCTTCTAGCGGGAGGGACCCCCTACGAGCAGTACTTC
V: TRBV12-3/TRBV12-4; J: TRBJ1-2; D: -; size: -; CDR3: CASGQLPGGYTF; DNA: TGTGCCAGCGGACAGCTACCGGGAGGCTACACCTTC
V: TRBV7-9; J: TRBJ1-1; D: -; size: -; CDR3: CASSPRGPATTEAFF; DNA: TGTGCCAGCAGTCCCCGGGGACCTGCGACCACTGAAGCTTTCTTT
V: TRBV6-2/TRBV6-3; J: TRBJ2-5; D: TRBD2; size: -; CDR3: CASSYLLAGARETQYF; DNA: TGTGCCAGCAGTTACCTCCTAGCGGGAGCCAGGGAGACCCAGTACTTC
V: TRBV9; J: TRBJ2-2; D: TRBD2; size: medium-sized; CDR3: CASSPRTSGNGELFF; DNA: TGTGCCAGCAGCCCCAGGACTAGCGGGAACGGGGAGCTGTTTTTT